The rows below give T cell receptor beta chains drawn from one sample of a study of PD-L1 blockade in urothelial cancer. Sequencing was performed with immunoSEQ multiplex PCR; in TCRdb, only in-frame clones are kept and a portion is missing. The table includes approximately 100,000 clones, 91% detected once. The sample consisted of PBMCs, taken around atezolizumab (anti-PD-L1) treatment. These receptors originate from a woman over 75 with urothelial cancer. CDR3s include the opening cysteine and the closing phenylalanine or tryptophan. The size entry is marked missing in some rows and otherwise reads once, few, many or a size class.

size	V	J	CDR3
-	TRBV28	TRBJ1-4	CASSIAGFELFF
-	TRBV18	TRBJ2-1	CASSLRRIERSSYNEQFF
-	TRBV9	TRBJ2-1	CASSVAGGSYNEQFF
-	TRBV9	TRBJ2-1	CASSYTGGASYNEQFF
-	TRBV19	TRBJ2-2	CASNLRAGTGELFF
-	TRBV27	TRBJ1-1	CASSLGGPRDSSFF
few	TRBV25-1	TRBJ1-5	CASSEGLQPQHF
-	TRBV5-4	TRBJ2-3	CASSPDTGGIDTQYF
-	TRBV18	TRBJ1-2	CASSSQGIYGYTF
-	TRBV5-1	TRBJ2-3	CASSVGGGGSTDTQYF
-	TRBV2	TRBJ1-1	CASTLLRTETTEAFF
once	TRBV4-1	TRBJ2-1	CASSQAGTGGYNEQFF
-	TRBV2	TRBJ1-5	CASKEMGAINQPQHF
-	TRBV2	TRBJ2-1	CASSTISGGSSERAYNEQFF
-	TRBV6-1	TRBJ1-5	CASTIDRSGQPQHF
-	TRBV27	TRBJ1-1	CASRRQANTEAFF
few	TRBV28	TRBJ2-7	CASTPTGSPYEQYF
many	TRBV7-3	TRBJ1-1	CASSLGGIRNTEAFF
-	TRBV6-5	TRBJ2-5	CASSYAWTGKETQYF
-	TRBV28	TRBJ1-4	CASSFLSGGNEKLFF
-	TRBV6-5	TRBJ2-2	CASSYSNRAATGELFF
-	TRBV7-3	TRBJ2-7	CASSQPEGTGKNEQYF
few	TRBV19	TRBJ2-7	CASSRDRYEQYF
-	TRBV29-1	TRBJ1-2	CSVGDSPPIFYGYTF
-	TRBV6-1	TRBJ1-2	CAGGAMNGYTF
once	TRBV19	TRBJ1-5	CASSNTFNQPQHF
-	TRBV5-1	TRBJ2-6	CASMTGSGANVLTF